Described below is a single T cell receptor beta chain sequence and its context. No antigen is known for it. These data come from a study of CD8 T cells in ankylosing spondylitis. One entry per CDR3 protein, called by TCRdb with MiXCR from the 5' RACE reads. The table records around 450,000 distinct CDR3 sequences, approximately 26% of them present only once. With 4 bases clipped from V and 4 bases from J, the junction kept 6 bases outside the gene matches. This CDR3 has 14 residues. Germline V gene data show CDR1 as MNHEY and CDR2 as SVGEGT. Regarding the study as a whole: It appeared that ankylosing spondylitis blood was characterized by a TCR beta motif of fewer than 10 highly homologous variants. Significantly higher representation of disease-linked clones was reported for matched ankylosing spondylitis synovial fluid.

The sample comprised blood, either unsorted or a sorted T cell fraction (not recorded which). The chain is built from TRBV6-2 or TRBV6-3 and TRBJ1-2; 7 bases map to TRBD1. The receptor's source is a male donor with ankylosing spondylitis. The CDR3 is CASSSGTATYGYTF. The CDR3 DNA reads as TGTGCCAGCAGTTCCGGGACAGCGACCTATGGCTACACCTTC.